The 22 T cell receptor beta chains reported below all come from one sample, sequenced in a study of graft-versus-host responses after intestinal transplantation. Using immunoSEQ multiplex PCR, the repertoire was profiled, and TCRdb retains in-frame clones only, with some absent. The sample lists 7,000 or so clones, 25% to 40% occurring once. Co-plating was performed using roughly 200,000 CFSE-labeled responder cells and roughly 200,000 irradiated, violet-dye-labeled stimulator cells. Source: alloreactive CD8+ T cells from a mixed lymphocyte reaction culture, taken before transplantation. Subset meaning: CFSE-low proliferating T cells sorted from approximately six-day pre-transplant mixed lymphocyte reaction (GvH or HvG direction). The receptor source for this set is a human patient who was an organ donor for intestinal transplantation.

Sample share makes this clone medium-sized. One end of the junction is discordant with germline, which a read error may explain. This chain connects TRBV7-7 to TRBJ1-6; TRBD1 matches at 8 bases. This CDR3 is 15 amino acids long. CDR1 and CDR2 from the germline V gene are SSHAT and FNYEAQ (reference sequence). CDR3 nucleotides: TGTGCTAGCAGCTTAGCGACAGGGGTGAATTCACCCCTCCACTTT. It translates to CASSLATGVNSPLHF. The full variable domain, in which reference TRBV7-7 and TRBJ1-6 provide the parts outside the CDR3, is GAGVSQSPRYKVTKRGQDVTLRCDPISSHATLYWYQQALGQGPEFLTYFNYEAQPDKSGLPSDRFSAERPEGSISTLTIQRTEQRDSAMYRCASSLATGVNSPLHFGNGTRLTVT.

V is TRBV5-1 and J is TRBJ2-5; D gene uncertain. The CDR3 is made up of 12 amino acids. Deletions cut 5 bases from V and 7 bases from J, with 12 bases between. Germline V lookup: CDR1 SGHRS, CDR2 YFSETQ. CDR3 nucleotides: TGCGCCAGCAGAGGCAGAGTGAGGACCCAGTACTTC. Amino acid sequence: CASRGRVRTQYF.

Notes on this clone: This likely stems from a read error, as it lies one base from a far larger clone. The same CDR3 is also encoded by other DNA sequences in this sample. J is TRBJ2-7 and V is TRBV7-6; D might be TRBD1 or TRBD2, each matching 5 bases. This CDR3 contains 15 residues. V lost 1 base and J 3 bases, leaving 13 bases between the germline ends. Germline V gene data show CDR1 as SGHVS and CDR2 as FNYEAQ. This CDR3 is CASSLGTGGIYEQYF. In nucleotides, the CDR3 is TGTGCCAGCAGCTTAGGGACTGGGGGAATCTACGAGCAGTACTTC.

Turning to this clone: A much larger clone is a single base away; this may be a read error. The chain is built from TRBV29-1 and TRBJ1-2; TRBD1 is a possible D gene (6 bases). V lost 5 bases and J 9 bases, leaving 16 bases between the germline ends. The CDR3 is made up of 12 amino acids. Germline assignment: CDR1 SQVTM and CDR2 ANQGSEA. CDR3: CSVTTGLGCYTF. The CDR3 coding sequence is TGCAGCGTTACTACAGGGTTGGGCTGCTACACCTTC.

This clone was observed once. Written as DNA, the CDR3 is TGTGCCAGCAGCTTAGAAGATAGCGGGGGGTGGTACGAGCAGTACTTC. It is translated as CASSLEDSGGWYEQYF. The rearrangement joins TRBV11-3 to TRBJ2-7, with 10 positions matching TRBD2. The junction had 6 bases not matched to a gene; V was cut back by 0 bases and J by 4 bases. The germline V gene encodes CDR1 SGHNT and CDR2 YENEEA. The CDR3 consists of 16 residues.

CDR3 loop: CATSGGGYEQYF. CDR3 nucleotides: TGTGCCACCAGCGGGGGGGGCTACGAGCAGTACTTC. This rearrangement joins TRBV15 to TRBJ2-7; 7 bases are shared with TRBD2. Unmatched junction bases numbered 1, after V lost 5 bases and J lost 3 bases. CDR1 and CDR2 from the germline V gene are LNHNV and YYDKDF (reference sequence). The CDR3 spans 12 residues.

This clone was seen a few times. CDR3 region: CASSLWFPREYF. The CDR3 region has the DNA TGTGCCAGCAGCTTATGGTTCCCTCGAGAGTACTTC. The chain employs TRBV7-9 and TRBJ2-7; D gene ambiguous. Germline CDR1 is SEHNR and CDR2 is FQNEAQ (reference sequence). The CDR3 runs to 12 residues. Trimming stripped 2 bases from V and 11 bases from J, with 13 bases between.

This clone was observed a handful of times. The chain employs TRBV10-1 and TRBJ2-3, with TRBD1 matching 8 bases. The CDR3 extends over 15 amino acids. The V and J ends lost 2 bases and 2 bases, in that order; junction bases with no gene match: 3. Germline V gene sequence: CDR1 WNHNN, CDR2 SYGVQD (reference sequence). CDR3: CASSEGQGATDTQYF. For the CDR3, the DNA is TGCGCCAGCAGTGAGGGACAGGGAGCCACAGATACGCAGTATTTT.

This clone showed up just a few times. V usage is TRBV7-9 and J usage is TRBJ2-7; perhaps TRBD2 as D (5 bases). There are 14 residues in the CDR3. Germline V gives CDR1 SEHNR, CDR2 FQNEAQ (reference sequence). The V and J ends lost 1 base and 2 bases respectively, with 9 bases between them. The CDR3 region is CASSLGTGTYEQYF. The DNA of the CDR3 is TGTGCCAGCAGCTTAGGGACTGGAACCTACGAGCAGTACTTC.

This clone is deemed large (0.1 to 1%). The CDR3 reads CAWTGGVGNTIYF. The CDR3 DNA reads TGTGCCTGGACCGGAGGAGTGGGAAACACCATATATTTT. This chain links TRBV30 with TRBJ1-3; no clear D gene. This CDR3 has 13 amino acids. The germline V gene encodes CDR1 GTSNPN and CDR2 SVGIG (reference sequence). V gave up 4 bases and J gave up 4 bases, with 11 bases separating them. The full variable domain, its missing parts supplied by reference TRBV30 and TRBJ1-3, is SQTIHQWPATLVQPVGSPLSLECTVEGTSNPNLYWYRQAAGRGLQLLFYSVGIGQISSEVPQNLSASRPQDRQFILSSKKLLLSDSGFYLCAWTGGVGNTIYFGEGSWLTVV.

This clone has only a few counts. V and J are TRBV19 and TRBJ2-1, with D possibly TRBD2 on 7 matching bases. V lost 6 bases, J lost 5 bases, and 17 bases lay in between. Looked up from germline, CDR1 is LNHDA and CDR2 is SQIVND (reference sequence). CDR3 length: 15 residues. CDR3 sequence reads: CASRLGGVTNNEQFF. DNA of the CDR3: TGTGCCAGTAGACTAGGGGGGGTCACAAACAATGAGCAGTTCTTC.

This clone appeared a few times. The chain employs TRBV4-2 and TRBJ2-7; 8 bases map to TRBD1. CDR1 is LGHNA, CDR2 YNFKEQ, per germline. The CDR3 extends over 16 amino acids. V shed 3 bases and J 2 bases; nucleotides not matched to a gene: 9. The CDR3 reads CASSQAPRDRPYEQYF. CDR3 nucleotide sequence: TGTGCCAGCAGCCAGGCCCCCAGGGACAGGCCCTACGAGCAGTACTTC.

This chain uses TRBV6-5 with TRBJ1-3; D is unclear. CDR1 is MNHEY and CDR2 is SVGAGI in the germline V gene. Trimming stripped 6 bases from V and 0 bases from J, with 12 bases between. The CDR3 contains 15 residues. The CDR3 DNA reads TGTGCCAGCAGAGGCAGGAATTTCTCTGGAAACACCATATATTTT. It codes for CASRGRNFSGNTIYF.

This clone was seen a handful of times. The V gene is TRBV7-8, the J gene TRBJ2-1, with 12 bases aligning to TRBD2. Unmatched junction bases numbered 6, after V lost 3 bases and J lost 6 bases. The CDR3 totals 16 residues. Germline assignment: CDR1 SGHVS and CDR2 FQNEAQ. CDR3 nucleotides: TGTGCCAGCAGCTTGCTCGGACTAGCGGGGCTCAATGAGCAGTTCTTC. Protein product: CASSLLGLAGLNEQFF. Complete variable domain (other parts from reference TRBV7-8 and TRBJ2-1): GAGVSQSPRYKVAKRGQDVALRCDPISGHVSLFWYQQALGQGPEFLTYFQNEAQLDKSGLPSDRFFAERPEGSVSTLKIQRTQQEDSAVYLCASSLLGLAGLNEQFFGPGTRLTVL.

This clone was detected a few times. The V and J genes are TRBV18 and TRBJ1-1; TRBD1 agrees at 8 bases. V was clipped by 2 bases and J by 0 bases; unmatched bases: 5. Looked up from germline, CDR1 is KGHSH and CDR2 is LQKENI. The length of the CDR3 is 16 residues. Here the CDR3 DNA reads TGTGCCAGCTCACCAACCCGACAGGGGATGAACACTGAAGCTTTCTTT. Translated, it gives CASSPTRQGMNTEAFF.

The gene calls are TRBV21-1 and TRBJ1-1. TRBV21-1 corresponds to a pseudogene. The CDR3 consists of 16 residues. CDR3 sequence reads: CASSRKKLTIRTEAFF. CDR3 coding DNA: TGTGCCAGCAGCCGTAAAAAGCTCACAATTCGCACTGAAGCTTTCTTT.

The gene calls are TRBV5-1 and TRBJ1-5; a possible D gene is TRBD1 (6 bases). From germline, CDR1 is SGHRS and CDR2 YFSETQ. The length of the CDR3 is 14 residues. Trimming pared 1 base from V and 6 bases from J, leaving 11 bases between. In DNA, the CDR3 is TGCGCCAGCAGCTTGAGCGGGGGCAGTCAGCCCCAGCATTTT. Translation: CASSLSGGSQPQHF.

V gene TRBV11-3 combines with J gene TRBJ2-2, with unresolved D. Trimming removed 5 bases at V and 7 bases at J, with 11 bases between. The CDR3 totals 13 residues. CDR1 SGHNT and CDR2 YENEEA come from the germline V gene. CDR3 residues: CASSEAFLGELFF. The CDR3 bases are TGTGCCAGCAGCGAGGCCTTCCTCGGGGAGCTGTTTTTT.

V usage is TRBV28 and J usage is TRBJ1-2; D call uncertain. This CDR3 region has 15 residues. Trimming removed 5 bases at V and 1 base at J, with 14 bases between. Germline lookup yields CDR1 MDHEN and CDR2 SYDVKM. CDR3 sequence reads: CASSPQPTVNYGYTF. DNA for the CDR3: TGTGCCAGCAGTCCCCAACCCACAGTTAACTATGGCTACACCTTC.

V and J are TRBV7-2 and TRBJ2-3; D is unclear. The V end was cut by 1 base, the J end by 1 base, with 9 bases between. CDR1 and CDR2 (germline): SGHTA, FQGNSA. This CDR3 region has 15 residues. The CDR3 region has the DNA TGTGCCAGCAGCTTAGGAGCCACCCGCACAGATACGCAGTATTTT. Its translation: CASSLGATRTDTQYF.

This clone is large. This chain joins TRBV7-9 and TRBJ2-7; D may be TRBD1 (6 bases). This CDR3 spans 14 amino acids. CDR1 SEHNR and CDR2 FQNEAQ come from the germline V gene (reference sequence). Trimming stripped 5 bases from V and 2 bases from J, with 13 bases between. The DNA of the CDR3 is TGTGCCAGCAGCCGAATTGGACAGACCTACGAGCAGTACTTC. Translated: CASSRIGQTYEQYF.

The rearrangement joins TRBV7-6 to TRBJ1-3, with unresolved D. V lost 2 bases, J lost 3 bases, and 14 bases lay in between. The CDR3 extends over 16 amino acids. The germline V gene encodes CDR1 SGHVS and CDR2 FNYEAQ. This CDR3 is CASSLWLGSYGNTIYF. CDR3 nucleotide sequence: TGTGCCAGCAGCTTATGGTTGGGCAGCTATGGAAACACCATATATTTT.